The sequence of this T cell receptor beta chain was determined in a study of T cell responses to AZD1222 COVID-19 vaccine. The study's findings and limits: A rise in Spike-specific TCR breadth and depth followed two AZD1222 doses. Spike-wide vaccine-associated CD4 TCRs dominated at 160-218 and 743-854. Donors were mostly white British, more females; clonal diversity possibly underestimated. Baseline seropositivity occurred in only a handful of AZD1222 recipients.

Worth noting for this clone: What it recognizes is unknown.

Sequencing used immunoSEQ multiplex PCR; TCRdb keeps in-frame clones, though not all of them. Of 140,000 to 150,000 clones listed, about 94% are singletons. This CDR3 comprises 12 residues. Germline-derived CDR1 and CDR2 are SNHLY and FYNNEI. V lost 7 bases to trimming and J lost 3 bases, with 6 bases between them. The receptor's source is an adult in good health. The sample here was peripheral blood, taken on day 0 of AZD1222 vaccination. The rearrangement links TRBV2 to TRBJ1-4; D unclear. CDR3 coding DNA: TGTGCCAGCAACCCGTCTAATGAAAAACTGTTTTTT. As protein: CASNPSNEKLFF. The variable domain in full, with the rest retrieved from reference TRBV2 and TRBJ1-4, is EPEVTQTPSHQVTQMGQEVILRCVPISNHLYFYWYRQILGQKVEFLVSFYNNEISEKSEIFDDQFSVERPDGSNFTLKIRSTKLEDSAMYFCASNPSNEKLFFGSGTQLSVL.